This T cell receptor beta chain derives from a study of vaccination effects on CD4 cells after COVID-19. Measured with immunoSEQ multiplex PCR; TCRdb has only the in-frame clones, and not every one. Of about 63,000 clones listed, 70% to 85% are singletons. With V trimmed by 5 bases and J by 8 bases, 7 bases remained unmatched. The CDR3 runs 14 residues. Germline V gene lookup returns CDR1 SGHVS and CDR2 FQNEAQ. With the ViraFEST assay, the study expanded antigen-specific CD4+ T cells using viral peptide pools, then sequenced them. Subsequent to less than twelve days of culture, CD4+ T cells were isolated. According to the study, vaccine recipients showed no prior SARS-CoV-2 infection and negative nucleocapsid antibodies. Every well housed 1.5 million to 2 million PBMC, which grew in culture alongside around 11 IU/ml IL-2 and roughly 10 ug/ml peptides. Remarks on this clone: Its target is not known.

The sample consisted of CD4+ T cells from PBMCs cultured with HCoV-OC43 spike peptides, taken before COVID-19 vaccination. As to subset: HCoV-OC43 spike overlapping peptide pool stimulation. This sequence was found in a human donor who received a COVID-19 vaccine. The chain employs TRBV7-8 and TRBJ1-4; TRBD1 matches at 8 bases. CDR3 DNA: TGTGCCAGCAGCCCGGACAGGGCGAGGGAAAAACTGTTTTTT. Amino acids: CASSPDRAREKLFF.